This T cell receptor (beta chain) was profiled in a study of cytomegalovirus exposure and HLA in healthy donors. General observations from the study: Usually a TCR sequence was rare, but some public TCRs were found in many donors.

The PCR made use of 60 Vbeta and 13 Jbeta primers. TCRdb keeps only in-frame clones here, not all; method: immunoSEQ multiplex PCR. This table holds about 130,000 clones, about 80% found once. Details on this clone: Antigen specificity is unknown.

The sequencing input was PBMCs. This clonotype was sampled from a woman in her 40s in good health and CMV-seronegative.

The CDR3 loop reads CASSVDRVHETQYF. The CDR3 bases are TGTGCCAGCAGTGTAGACAGGGTGCACGAGACCCAGTACTTC. The J gene is TRBJ2-5, the V gene TRBV6-1; 7 bases are a match to TRBD1. Trimming removed 4 bases from V and 5 bases from J; junction bases left unmatched: 7. Germline loops: CDR1 MNHNS, CDR2 SASEGT. The CDR3 spans 14 residues.